Below, 26 T cell receptor beta chains from the same sample are listed, as sequenced in a study of cytomegalovirus exposure and HLA in healthy donors. The method was immunoSEQ multiplex PCR; TCRdb's version includes in-frame clones alone and lacks a portion of them. This table holds approximately 270,000 clones, about 86% found once. What was sequenced was PBMCs. Receptors were obtained from a woman aged 18 to 35 in good health and CMV-seronegative.

V is TRBV11-2 and J is TRBJ1-3; no firm D call. Germline CDR1 is SGHAT and CDR2 is FQNNGV. The CDR3 consists of 14 residues. Deletions cut 2 bases from V and 7 bases from J, with 12 bases between. CDR3 bases: TGTGCCAGCAGCTTATTCCGGGGTAGGAACACCATATATTTT. It translates to CASSLFRGRNTIYF.

The V and J genes are TRBV11-2 and TRBJ1-2, with 7 bases that match TRBD1. Germline trimming cut 5 bases from V and 1 base from J; bases unmatched to any gene: 10. The CDR3 contains 16 residues. CDR1 and CDR2 (germline): SGHAT, FQNNGV. The CDR3 sequence is CASSPPRDSVNYGYTF. The CDR3 nucleotides read TGTGCCAGCAGCCCACCCCGGGACAGCGTTAACTATGGCTACACCTTC.

The CDR3 sequence is CASSRGLGGTTYEQYF. The CDR3 bases are TGCGCCAGCAGCCGGGGGTTGGGTGGGACAACCTACGAGCAGTACTTC. The chain uses TRBV4-3 and TRBJ2-7; TRBD1 is a possible D gene (6 bases). Germline V gives CDR1 LGHNA, CDR2 YSLEER. V was cut by 4 bases and J by 2 bases, with 18 bases left in between. The length of the CDR3 is 16 residues.

The chain carries TRBV11-2 and TRBJ2-1; 8 bases agree with TRBD2. The germline V gene has CDR1 SGHAT and CDR2 FQNNGV. The CDR3 totals 14 residues. With 2 bases clipped from V and 5 bases from J, the junction kept 2 bases outside the gene matches. The CDR3 spells CASSLRGGNNEQFF. CDR3 nucleotides: TGTGCCAGCAGCTTACGCGGGGGGAACAATGAGCAGTTCTTC.

The J gene is TRBJ2-5, the V gene TRBV5-6, with D uncertain. Germline V gene data show CDR1 as SGHDT and CDR2 as YYEEEE. This CDR3 contains 14 residues. V was pared by 1 base and J by 2 bases, with 9 bases between. DNA for the CDR3: TGTGCCAGCAGCTTGCCCAGCGATCAAGAGACCCAGTACTTC. Translation: CASSLPSDQETQYF. Filled out from reference TRBV5-6 and TRBJ2-5, the complete variable domain reads DAGVTQSPTHLIKTRGQQVTLRCSPKSGHDTVSWYQQALGQGPQFIFQYYEEEERQRGNFPDRFSGHQFPNYSSELNVNALLLGDSALYLCASSLPSDQETQYFGPGTRLLVL.

The sample holds a few counts of this clone. The genes are TRBV25-1 and TRBJ1-1, with D possibly being TRBD1 (6 bases). Per germline, CDR1 MGHDK and CDR2 SYGVNS. The length of the CDR3 is 12 residues. The germline V and J ends were trimmed by 6 bases and 5 bases, with 10 bases remaining between them. The CDR3 is CASRTGMTEAFF. Here the CDR3 DNA reads TGTGCCAGCAGAACAGGGATGACTGAAGCTTTCTTT.

J is TRBJ2-1 and V is TRBV29-1; D may be TRBD2 (6 bases). Germline V gene data show CDR1 as SQVTM and CDR2 as ANQGSEA. Trimming left V 1 base short and J 8 bases short, with 15 bases between. The CDR3 totals 14 residues. The CDR3 loop is CSVEGVTGADEQFF. CDR3 bases: TGCAGCGTTGAAGGGGTTACGGGAGCAGATGAGCAGTTCTTC.

This clone was observed a handful of times. The chain employs TRBV5-5 and TRBJ2-3; TRBD1 might be the D (5 bases). V was clipped by 1 base and J by 1 base, with 7 bases between them. Germline lookup yields CDR1 SGHKS and CDR2 YYEKEE (reference sequence). The CDR3 sequence is 14 residues long. The CDR3 loop reads CASSLQGGTDTQYF. CDR3 nucleotides: TGTGCCAGCAGCTTGCAGGGCGGCACAGATACGCAGTATTTT.

This clone was found once. The V call is TRBV18, the J call TRBJ2-7, with D possibly TRBD1 on 6 matching bases. V shed 2 bases and J shed 2 bases, with 13 bases lying between them. Germline V gene data show CDR1 as KGHSH and CDR2 as LQKENI. The CDR3 covers 15 residues. The CDR3 DNA is TGTGCCAGCTCACCAGATTCAGGGGCCACCTACGAGCAGTACTTC. Amino acid sequence: CASSPDSGATYEQYF.

This clone showed up just once. The rearrangement uses TRBV4-1 and TRBJ1-2, with D hard to call. CDR1 is MGHRA and CDR2 is YSYEKL in the germline V gene. The CDR3 has 16 amino acids. Trimming left V 0 bases short and J 2 bases short, with 13 bases between. CDR3 amino acids: CASSQDLTDLNYGYTF. CDR3 in DNA: TGCGCCAGCAGCCAAGATTTAACAGACCTAAACTATGGCTACACCTTC.

V usage is TRBV27 and J usage is TRBJ2-7, with D possibly TRBD2 on 6 matching bases. Trimming shortened V by 4 bases and J by 3 bases, and 16 bases separated the two germline ends. There are 15 residues in the CDR3. The germline CDR1 and CDR2 sequences are MNHEY and SMNVEV (reference sequence). For the CDR3, the DNA is TGTGCCAGCAGTTCTCCCGGGACTTTAAACTACGAGCAGTACTTC. It translates to CASSSPGTLNYEQYF.

The chain combines TRBV19 with TRBJ2-1, with D perhaps matching TRBD2 (6 bases). Germline CDR1 is LNHDA and CDR2 is SQIVND (reference sequence). The CDR3 totals 14 residues. Trimming stripped 0 bases from V and 8 bases from J, with 11 bases between. Here the CDR3 DNA reads TGTGCCAGTAGTATAGATCCTAGCGTCGATGAGCAGTTCTTC. Its protein is CASSIDPSVDEQFF. Looking up the rest from reference TRBV19 and TRBJ2-1 gives the full variable domain: DGGITQSPKYLFRKEGQNVTLSCEQNLNHDAMYWYRQDPGQGLRLIYYSQIVNDFQKGDIAEGYSVSREKKESFPLTVTSAQKNPTAFYLCASSIDPSVDEQFFGPGTRLTVL.

CDR3 region: CASTLTGGYEQYF. The CDR3 DNA follows: TGTGCCAGCACCCTGACAGGGGGCTACGAGCAGTACTTC. The chain combines TRBV7-2 with TRBJ2-7, with 9 nucleotides matching TRBD1. This CDR3 spans 13 amino acids. With 7 bases clipped from V and 3 bases from J, the junction kept 4 bases outside the gene matches. Per the germline V gene, CDR1 is SGHTA and CDR2 is FQGNSA.

The chain couples TRBV5-4 to TRBJ2-1; 11 nucleotides agree with TRBD2. The CDR3 contains 18 residues. Per the germline V gene, CDR1 is SGHNT and CDR2 is YYREEE (reference sequence). Trimming took 2 bases from V and 0 from J; bases not matched to a gene: 7. The CDR3 DNA reads as TGTGCCAGCAGCTTTAGCGGGGGGGCTCTGAGCTCCTACAATGAGCAGTTCTTC. This codes for CASSFSGGALSSYNEQFF.

This clone was detected only a few times. The chain recombines TRBV6-5 with TRBJ2-1, with a tentative D call TRBD1 (5 bases). Trimming cost V 7 bases and J 0 bases, with 10 bases left between them. The CDR3 extends over 14 amino acids. CDR1 is MNHEY and CDR2 is SVGAGI in the germline V gene. CDR3 loop: CASKHRSSYNEQFF. DNA of the CDR3: TGTGCCAGCAAACACAGGAGCTCCTACAATGAGCAGTTCTTC.

This clone turned up a few times. The rearrangement joins TRBV5-1 to TRBJ1-2; a weak D match, TRBD1 (5 bases). The CDR3 is 16 residues long. Germline loops: CDR1 SGHRS, CDR2 YFSETQ. The V gene lost 0 bases and the J gene lost 3 bases, with 15 bases spanning the gap. The CDR3 protein is CASSLAAPGLDYGYTF. The CDR3 DNA reads as TGCGCCAGCAGCTTGGCCGCTCCAGGGCTGGACTATGGCTACACCTTC.

The J gene is TRBJ1-2, the V gene TRBV2, with 9 bases that match TRBD1. V gave up 2 bases and J gave up 2 bases; unmatched junction bases: 6. The CDR3 loop spans 16 amino acids. Germline lookup yields CDR1 SNHLY and CDR2 FYNNEI. As DNA, the CDR3 is TGTGCCAGCAGTGAAAGACAGGGGGGCCCGAACTATGGCTACACCTTC. Encoded protein: CASSERQGGPNYGYTF.

The V and J genes are TRBV11-2 and TRBJ2-7; D might be TRBD1 (5 bases). Germline loops: CDR1 SGHAT, CDR2 FQNNGV. V was cut by 2 bases and J by 5 bases, with 13 bases left in between. This CDR3 has 14 amino acids. CDR3 coding DNA: TGTGCCAGCAGCTTAAGGCAGGGAAGCAACGAGCAGTACTTC. Translating gives CASSLRQGSNEQYF.

This sequence joins TRBV9 and TRBJ1-1; D is perhaps TRBD1 (6 bases). Trimming pared 4 bases from V and 6 bases from J, leaving 13 bases between. Per the germline V gene, CDR1 is SGDLS and CDR2 is YYNGEE. This CDR3 contains 13 residues. CDR3 coding DNA: TGTGCCAGCAGCACTACAACAGGGCCTGAAGCTTTCTTT. Encoded protein: CASSTTTGPEAFF.

The chain recombines TRBV29-1 with TRBJ1-5; D call uncertain. CDR1 and CDR2 from the germline V gene are SQVTM and ANQGSEA. The CDR3 covers 12 residues. Trimming stripped 6 bases from V and 2 bases from J, with 8 bases between. The DNA of the CDR3 is TGCAGCGTGAAAGAGGGCAATCAGCCCCAGCATTTT. Translated, it gives CSVKEGNQPQHF.

The chain combines TRBV27 with TRBJ1-5; 7 bases are a match to TRBD1. Germline CDR1 is MNHEY and CDR2 is SMNVEV (reference sequence). The CDR3 sequence is 14 residues long. After removal of 3 bases from V and 7 bases from J, the junction contained 6 bases not matched to a gene. In DNA form, the CDR3 reads TGTGCCAGCAGTTTGACAGGGATTTGGCAGCCCCAGCATTTT. Translating gives CASSLTGIWQPQHF.

The chain carries TRBV6-5 and TRBJ2-1; D gene uncertain. The length of the CDR3 is 14 residues. Germline V gene lookup returns CDR1 MNHEY and CDR2 SVGAGI. V was cut by 4 bases and J by 2 bases, with 9 bases left in between. CDR3 in amino acids: CASSWALAYNEQFF. The DNA for the CDR3 is TGTGCCAGCAGTTGGGCCCTTGCCTACAATGAGCAGTTCTTC.

This rearrangement joins TRBV7-9 to TRBJ2-7; 7 bases map to TRBD2. Losses at the gene ends were 4 bases for V and 2 bases for J; bases not matched to a gene: 14. The germline V gene encodes CDR1 SEHNR and CDR2 FQNEAQ (reference sequence). The CDR3 has 17 residues. The CDR3 DNA reads TGTGCCAGCAGCTGGTCGGGGAGCGGGGTATTCACCTACGAGCAGTACTTC. Translating it yields CASSWSGSGVFTYEQYF.

The chain combines TRBV18 with TRBJ1-2, with 8 bases identical to TRBD1. The CDR3 runs to 14 residues. V lost 4 bases, J lost 9 bases, and 10 bases stayed unmatched. Germline lookup yields CDR1 KGHSH and CDR2 LQKENI. CDR3 sequence: CASSRPGQALSYTF. CDR3 DNA: TGTGCCAGCTCACGCCCGGGACAGGCTCTTAGCTACACCTTC.

The rearrangement joins TRBV6-5 to TRBJ2-7; D not resolved. Trimming left V 2 bases short and J 7 bases short, with 6 bases between. This CDR3 spans 11 amino acids. Per the germline V gene, CDR1 is MNHEY and CDR2 is SVGAGI. CDR3 residues: CASSYHLEQYF. The CDR3 coding sequence is TGTGCCAGCAGTTACCATCTAGAGCAGTACTTC.

V is TRBV2 and J is TRBJ2-1; TRBD2 is a possible D gene (6 bases). V dropped 5 bases and J dropped 2 bases, with 13 bases sitting between them. Per germline, CDR1 SNHLY and CDR2 FYNNEI. CDR3 length equals 15 residues. The CDR3 sequence: CASSISGGTYNEQFF. For the CDR3, the DNA is TGTGCCAGCAGTATCAGTGGAGGGACCTACAATGAGCAGTTCTTC.